This passage covers 19 T cell receptor beta chains from one sample sequenced in a study of T cell responses to AZD1222 COVID-19 vaccine. TCRdb's copy holds only in-frame clones and misses some; the assay was immunoSEQ multiplex PCR. Of about 130,000 clones in the sample, 75% to 95% were seen once. The sequenced sample was peripheral blood, obtained on day 0 of AZD1222 vaccination. The receptors stem from an adult in good health.

This chain uses TRBV6-4 with TRBJ2-2, with D uncertain. V lost 5 bases and J lost 7, with 11 bases in between. From germline, CDR1 is MRHNA and CDR2 SNTAGT. The CDR3 consists of 13 residues. CDR3 sequence reads: CASSQQLLGELFF. CDR3 DNA: TGTGCCAGCAGTCAACAGCTACTCGGGGAGCTGTTTTTT.

The chain recombines TRBV9 with TRBJ2-5; 10 bases are a match to TRBD2. The germline CDR1 and CDR2 sequences are SGDLS and YYNGEE. V lost 4 bases, J lost 5 bases, and 8 bases stayed unmatched. The CDR3 consists of 15 residues. This chain's CDR3 is CASSPSGGAGETQYF. Written as DNA, the CDR3 is TGTGCCAGCAGCCCGAGCGGGGGGGCCGGTGAGACCCAGTACTTC.

This rearrangement joins TRBV12-5 to TRBJ2-6; a possible D gene is TRBD1 (5 bases). The CDR3 is 12 residues long. Per the germline V gene, CDR1 is LGHNT and CDR2 is FRNRAP. Trimming pared 6 bases from V and 9 bases from J, leaving 9 bases between. For the CDR3, the DNA is TGTGCTAGTGGGGACAATGGCAACGTCCTGACTTTC. This gives the protein CASGDNGNVLTF.

The chain has TRBV6-5 and TRBJ2-5; D gene ambiguous. The V and J ends lost 6 bases and 2 bases respectively, with 13 bases between them. Per the germline V gene, CDR1 is MNHEY and CDR2 is SVGAGI. The CDR3 covers 14 residues. Here the CDR3 DNA reads TGTGCCAGCAGCCAAGGACGTGGGCAAGAGACCCAGTACTTC. Amino acid sequence: CASSQGRGQETQYF.

CDR3 coding DNA: TGTGCCAGCAGATCCTCTGTGGGTAAGACCCAGTACTTC. Its translation is CASRSSVGKTQYF. The rearrangement joins TRBV12-3 or TRBV12-4 to TRBJ2-5; D unresolved. The CDR3 loop spans 13 amino acids. Trimming left V 6 bases short and J 6 bases short, with 14 bases between.

The V gene is TRBV6-2 or TRBV6-3, the J gene TRBJ2-1; 10 nucleotides line up with TRBD2. The CDR3 is 18 amino acids. Germline V gene data show CDR1 as MNHEY and CDR2 as SVGEGT. The ends lost 4 bases at V and 6 bases at J; junction bases unmatched: 15. The CDR3 region is CASSFTGTSVIVGNEQFF. The CDR3 nucleotides are TGTGCCAGCAGTTTTACCGGGACTAGCGTTATAGTGGGCAATGAGCAGTTCTTC.

Note on this clone: The same CDR3 can be traced to other DNA sequences in this sample. This chain links TRBV7-9 with TRBJ2-7; 7 positions agree with TRBD1. J was trimmed by 3 bases and V by 5 bases; bases with no gene match: 10. Germline V gene lookup returns CDR1 SEHNR and CDR2 FQNEAQ (reference sequence). The CDR3 runs 15 residues. CDR3 region: CASSPPDRAGYEQYF. CDR3 DNA: TGTGCCAGCAGCCCCCCCGACAGGGCGGGCTACGAGCAGTACTTC.

The chain joins TRBV6-4 to TRBJ2-6; TRBD1 matches 9 bases. Germline V gives CDR1 MRHNA, CDR2 SNTAGT. J gave up 4 bases and V 10 bases, and 14 bases lay outside the gene matches. The CDR3 consists of 17 residues. CDR3 protein: CANRDRALYAGANVLTF. The CDR3 bases are TGTGCCAACCGGGACAGGGCCCTTTACGCAGGGGCCAACGTCCTGACTTTC.

This clone has a handful of counts. The chain is built from TRBV4-1 and TRBJ2-7; no firm D call. This CDR3 is 12 amino acids long. The V and J ends lost 6 bases and 0 bases respectively, with 6 bases between them. Germline loops: CDR1 MGHRA, CDR2 YSYEKL. The CDR3 is CASSHSSYEQYF. In DNA, the CDR3 is TGCGCCAGCAGTCACAGCTCCTACGAGCAGTACTTC.

The rearrangement links TRBV9 to TRBJ2-2; D might be TRBD2 (5 bases). V lost 4 bases to trimming and J lost 2 bases, with 15 bases between them. This CDR3 has 16 residues. Germline lookup yields CDR1 SGDLS and CDR2 YYNGEE. As DNA, the CDR3 is TGTGCCAGCAGCACGGACTTTAATCCCAACACCGGGGAGCTGTTTTTT. Translating it yields CASSTDFNPNTGELFF.

This sequence joins TRBV7-2 and TRBJ1-2; 7 bases agree with TRBD1. J gave up 7 bases and V 2 bases, and 7 bases lay outside the gene matches. CDR1 SGHTA and CDR2 FQGNSA come from the germline V gene. There are 14 residues in the CDR3. The chain's CDR3 is CASSLRTGETGYTF. DNA for the CDR3: TGTGCCAGCAGCTTAAGGACAGGCGAGACTGGCTACACCTTC. Drawing the rest from reference TRBV7-2 and TRBJ1-2, the complete variable domain is GAGVSQSPSNKVTEKGKDVELRCDPISGHTALYWYRQSLGQGLEFLIYFQGNSAPDKSGLPSDRFSAERTGGSVSTLTIQRTQQEDSAVYLCASSLRTGETGYTFGSGTRLTVV.

The rearrangement uses TRBV5-1 and TRBJ1-5; 8 bases map to TRBD1. Germline V gene data show CDR1 as SGHRS and CDR2 as YFSETQ. The CDR3 extends over 15 amino acids. Losses at the gene ends were 0 bases for V and 6 bases for J; bases not matched to a gene: 5. CDR3 nucleotide sequence: TGCGCCAGCAGCTTGGATGGGACAGGTGGTCAGCCCCAGCATTTT. This sequence encodes CASSLDGTGGQPQHF.

This chain connects TRBV28 to TRBJ1-1, with D perhaps TRBD1 (5 bases). V was clipped by 7 bases and J by 10 bases, with 16 bases between them. This CDR3 has 12 residues. The germline CDR1 and CDR2 sequences are MDHEN and SYDVKM. As DNA, the CDR3 is TGTGCCAGCATCACAGGCGCCGCGACAGCTTTCTTT. Its translation: CASITGAATAFF.

This clone occurred once. This chain links TRBV12-3 or TRBV12-4 with TRBJ2-7; D is ambiguous. The CDR3 is made up of 13 amino acids. Trimming removed 3 bases at V and 2 bases at J, with 8 bases between. Written as DNA, the CDR3 is TGTGCCAGCAGTTTCGGTCAGACCTACGAGCAGTACTTC. This sequence encodes CASSFGQTYEQYF.

The genes are TRBV5-4 and TRBJ1-3; D is ambiguous. The germline V gene encodes CDR1 SGHNT and CDR2 YYREEE (reference sequence). The CDR3 extends over 14 amino acids. Between the trimmed V and J ends, which lost 1 base and 1 base, there was a span of 6 bases. This chain's CDR3 is CASSLSLSGNTIYF. The CDR3 region has the DNA TGTGCCAGCAGCTTGTCTTTGTCTGGAAACACCATATATTTT.

The rearrangement uses TRBV19 and TRBJ1-5, with D hard to call. Germline CDR1 reads LNHDA; CDR2 reads SQIVND (reference sequence). V shed 4 bases and J shed 7 bases, with 14 bases lying between them. The CDR3 extends over 14 amino acids. CDR3 loop: CASSTGISGQPQHF. In nucleotides, the CDR3 is TGTGCCAGTAGTACCGGGATTAGCGGGCAGCCCCAGCATTTT. Based on the CDR3 plus reference TRBV19 and TRBJ1-5, the full variable domain is DGGITQSPKYLFRKEGQNVTLSCEQNLNHDAMYWYRQDPGQGLRLIYYSQIVNDFQKGDIAEGYSVSREKKESFPLTVTSAQKNPTAFYLCASSTGISGQPQHFGDGTRLSIL.

The chain uses TRBV7-9 and TRBJ1-2, with a weak D call TRBD1 (6 bases). Deletions cut 1 base from V and 4 bases from J, with 13 bases between. Germline V gives CDR1 SEHNR, CDR2 FQNEAQ (reference sequence). The CDR3 has 15 amino acids. The CDR3 DNA is TGTGCCAGCAGCTTAGGAGGACAGTGGGCCTATGGCTACACCTTC. This translates into CASSLGGQWAYGYTF.

The chain is built from TRBV19 and TRBJ2-7; TRBD1 agrees at 7 bases. This CDR3 comprises 14 residues. Looked up from germline, CDR1 is LNHDA and CDR2 is SQIVND (reference sequence). The V and J ends lost 5 bases and 1 base, in that order; junction bases with no gene match: 5. CDR3 in amino acids: CASSRTGVSYEQYF. Written as DNA, the CDR3 is TGTGCCAGTAGTCGAACAGGGGTATCCTACGAGCAGTACTTC.

The genes are TRBV10-3 and TRBJ1-5, with no clear D. The CDR3 runs to 16 residues. V gave up 6 bases and J gave up 3 bases, with 18 bases separating them. Germline-derived CDR1 and CDR2 are ENHRY and SYGVKD. The CDR3 region is CAIREGPAGSNQPQHF. The DNA for the CDR3 is TGTGCCATCAGGGAGGGTCCGGCGGGGTCCAATCAGCCCCAGCATTTT.